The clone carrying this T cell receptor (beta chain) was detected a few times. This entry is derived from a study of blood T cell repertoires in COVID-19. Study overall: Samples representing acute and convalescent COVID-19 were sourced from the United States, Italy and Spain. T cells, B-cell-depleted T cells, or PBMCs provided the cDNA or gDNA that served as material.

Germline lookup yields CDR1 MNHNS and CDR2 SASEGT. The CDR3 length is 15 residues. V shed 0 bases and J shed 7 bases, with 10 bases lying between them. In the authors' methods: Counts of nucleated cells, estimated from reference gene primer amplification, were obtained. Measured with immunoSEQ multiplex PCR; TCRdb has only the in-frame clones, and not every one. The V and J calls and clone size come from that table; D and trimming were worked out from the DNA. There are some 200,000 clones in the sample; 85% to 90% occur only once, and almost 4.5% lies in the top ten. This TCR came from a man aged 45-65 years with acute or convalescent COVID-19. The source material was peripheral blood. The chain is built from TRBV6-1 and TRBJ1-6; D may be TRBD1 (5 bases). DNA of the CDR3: TGTGCCAGCAGTGAAGCGGGACTTTGGAATTCACCCCTCCACTTT. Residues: CASSEAGLWNSPLHF.